The 21 T cell receptor beta chains listed next were all sequenced from one sample in a study of identical twins. MiXCR was run by TCRdb on the 5' RACE reads, yielding one entry per CDR3 protein. This sample has 1.5 million to 2 million distinct CDR3 sequences, with under 35% found just once. Specimen: cord blood. The receptors were gathered from a newborn girl in good health.

This clonotype was picked up a small number of times. The V gene is TRBV7-6, the J gene TRBJ2-1, with 7 bases that match TRBD1. The junction had 12 bases not matched to a gene; V was cut back by 5 bases and J by 8 bases. Germline V CDR1 and CDR2: SGHVS, FNYEAQ. The CDR3 is 15 residues long. The CDR3 region is CASSPRDRHGYEQFF. CDR3 coding DNA: TGTGCCAGCAGCCCTCGGGACAGACATGGCTATGAGCAGTTCTTC.

Ten or more counts support this clonotype. The chain couples TRBV20-1 to TRBJ2-7; tentatively, D is TRBD1 or TRBD2 (5 bases each). The CDR3 totals 14 residues. The V end lost 0 bases, the J end lost 0 bases, and 9 bases lay between the germline ends. Germline-derived CDR1 and CDR2 are DFQATT and SNEGSKA (reference sequence). CDR3 protein: CSARDWGISYEQYF. DNA of the CDR3: TGCAGTGCTAGAGATTGGGGGATCTCCTACGAGCAGTACTTC.

This clonotype was seen a few times. This chain joins TRBV4-1 and TRBJ2-4; TRBD2 aligns across 10 bases. The CDR3 runs 17 residues. Germline CDR1 is MGHRA and CDR2 is YSYEKL. V was clipped by 3 bases and J by 8 bases; unmatched bases: 13. Here the CDR3 reads CASSHERPLAGVYIQYF. CDR3 DNA: TGCGCCAGCAGCCACGAAAGGCCCCTAGCGGGAGTGTACATTCAGTACTTC.

The chain links TRBV28 to TRBJ2-5, with 10 nucleotides matching TRBD2. Looked up from germline, CDR1 is MDHEN and CDR2 is SYDVKM. V shed 5 bases, J shed 11 bases, and the junction held 11 bases outside the gene matches. There are 14 residues in the CDR3. CDR3 sequence reads: CASSTLAGYNEQYF. The CDR3 nucleotides read TGTGCCAGCAGTACACTAGCGGGATACAATGAGCAGTACTTC.

The gene calls are TRBV5-5 and TRBJ2-1; D call uncertain. This CDR3 contains 14 residues. V was trimmed by 0 bases and J by 6 bases, leaving 10 bases between them. The V gene's germline CDR1 is SGHKS and CDR2 YYEKEE (reference sequence). The CDR3 here is CASSLGTPPNEQFF. In DNA form, the CDR3 reads TGTGCCAGCAGCTTGGGGACCCCGCCCAATGAGCAGTTCTTC.

V and J are TRBV28 and TRBJ1-2; no clear D gene. The CDR3 consists of 14 residues. V lost 2 bases and J lost 2, with 9 bases in between. Germline CDR1 reads MDHEN; CDR2 reads SYDVKM. The DNA for the CDR3 is TGTGCCAGCAGTTTAACGAGGGAGAACTATGGCTACACCTTC. As protein: CASSLTRENYGYTF.

The V gene is TRBV7-9, the J gene TRBJ2-7; 13 bases map to TRBD2. V gave up 3 bases and J gave up 0 bases; unmatched junction bases: 14. The V gene's germline CDR1 is SEHNR and CDR2 FQNEAQ (reference sequence). CDR3 length: 20 residues. CDR3 sequence: CASSFFSGLAGKGSSYEQYF. CDR3 DNA: TGTGCCAGCAGCTTTTTCTCGGGACTAGCGGGAAAGGGGAGCTCCTACGAGCAGTACTTC.

This clonotype was picked up many times. J is TRBJ2-1 and V is TRBV15; the match to TRBD2 covers 7 bases. From germline, CDR1 is LNHNV and CDR2 YYDKDF (reference sequence). The CDR3 has 15 residues. V lost 0 bases, J lost 8 bases, and 7 bases stayed unmatched. DNA of the CDR3: TGTGCCACCAGCAGAGATCGACTAGCTAGCGATGAGCAGTTCTTC. It yields the protein CATSRDRLASDEQFF.

The chain joins TRBV11-3 to TRBJ2-3; 7 bases fit TRBD2. The CDR3 has 14 residues. V shed 4 bases and J 5 bases; nucleotides not matched to a gene: 6. Germline CDR1 is SGHNT and CDR2 is YENEEA. CDR3 bases: TGTGCCAGCAGCTCTGGGAGGGCCGGAGATACGCAGTATTTT. This gives the protein CASSSGRAGDTQYF.

This chain uses TRBV18 with TRBJ2-7, with D unresolved. V lost 3 bases and J 1 base, leaving 10 bases between the germline ends. Per the germline V gene, CDR1 is KGHSH and CDR2 is LQKENI. The CDR3 sequence is 14 residues long. CDR3 nucleotide sequence: TGTGCCAGCTCACCGCAAAGTACTTCCTACGAGCAGTACTTC. Translated: CASSPQSTSYEQYF.

This clonotype turned up a few times. The V gene is TRBV11-2, the J gene TRBJ2-7; D call uncertain. The length of the CDR3 is 15 residues. V shed 4 bases and J shed 3 bases, with 16 bases lying between them. Germline V gene lookup returns CDR1 SGHAT and CDR2 FQNNGV. The CDR3 region is CASSSFSFFLYEQYF. In DNA, the CDR3 is TGTGCCAGCAGCTCATTTTCCTTCTTCCTCTACGAGCAGTACTTC.

With respect to this clonotype: A read error may account for a junction end that differs from germline. This sequence joins TRBV10-1 and TRBJ1-2; D remains ambiguous. CDR3 size: 13 residues. Germline assignment: CDR1 WNHNN and CDR2 SYGVQD (reference sequence). CDR3 nucleotides: TGCGCCAGCAGTGAGGGCAGAAACTATGACTACACCTTC. Amino acids: CASSEGRNYDYTF.

Turning to this clonotype: A single base separates this from a much larger clone, so it may be a read error. This chain joins TRBV6-2 or TRBV6-3 and TRBJ1-2; D unresolved. Germline V lookup: CDR1 MNHEY, CDR2 SVGEGT. The CDR3 has 11 residues. The CDR3: CAGSYTYGYTF. The CDR3 DNA sequence: TGTGCCGGCAGTTACACCTATGGCTACACCTTC.

This clonotype is a singleton in its sample. The gene calls are TRBV27 and TRBJ2-7, with TRBD2 matching over 7 bases. This CDR3 contains 17 residues. Trimming took 5 bases from V and 2 from J; bases not matched to a gene: 15. Germline lookup yields CDR1 MNHEY and CDR2 SMNVEV (reference sequence). The CDR3 loop is CASSNINKAGSPYEQYF. The CDR3 bases are TGTGCCAGCAGTAACATAAACAAAGCGGGATCCCCCTACGAGCAGTACTTC.

This clonotype has more than one count but fewer than ten. The V and J genes are TRBV12-3 or TRBV12-4 and TRBJ1-1; a weak D match, TRBD1 (5 bases). The CDR3 extends over 12 amino acids. Trimming took 5 bases from V and 7 from J, leaving 11 bases between them. CDR3 DNA: TGTGCCAGCAGTCAGAGACAGTATGAAGCTTTCTTT. Translated: CASSQRQYEAFF.

The chain combines TRBV7-6 with TRBJ2-1, with D perhaps TRBD1 (6 bases). CDR3 length equals 17 residues. The germline gives CDR1 SGHVS, CDR2 FNYEAQ. Trimming took off 4 bases at V and 1 base at J, with 17 bases between the two ends. The chain's CDR3 is CASSSITGRKSYNEQFF. CDR3 sequence (DNA): TGTGCCAGCAGCTCGATTACAGGGCGGAAATCCTACAATGAGCAGTTCTTC.

V gene TRBV7-2 combines with J gene TRBJ2-2; TRBD1 might be the D (5 bases). V lost 3 bases, J lost 7 bases, and 12 bases lay in between. This CDR3 comprises 14 residues. Looked up from germline, CDR1 is SGHTA and CDR2 is FQGNSA. The DNA for the CDR3 is TGTGCCAGCAGCTTTTCTCAGGGTGTCGGGGAGCTGTTTTTT. As protein: CASSFSQGVGELFF.

V and J are TRBV9 and TRBJ2-1, with 8 bases fitting TRBD2. The V and J ends lost 6 bases and 0 bases, in that order; junction bases with no gene match: 5. The germline gives CDR1 SGDLS, CDR2 YYNGEE. The CDR3 consists of 15 residues. As DNA, the CDR3 is TGTGCCAGCACGGTAGCGGGGAGCTCCTACAATGAGCAGTTCTTC. Its translation: CASTVAGSSYNEQFF.

This clonotype was counted between two and nine times. This sequence joins TRBV28 and TRBJ2-6; D remains unclear. This CDR3 is built from 15 residues. V was pared by 1 base and J by 2 bases, with 6 bases between. Germline CDR1 reads MDHEN; CDR2 reads SYDVKM. The CDR3 nucleotides read TGTGCCAGCAGTTTATCGCGCCCTGGGGCCAACGTCCTGACTTTC. Translating it yields CASSLSRPGANVLTF.

This clonotype appeared many times. This sequence joins TRBV6-5 and TRBJ2-1; the match to TRBD1 covers 8 bases. V trimming: 3 bases; J trimming: 7 bases; junction bases outside the gene matches: 8. Germline lookup yields CDR1 MNHEY and CDR2 SVGAGI. CDR3 length: 15 residues. The CDR3, as DNA: TGTGCCAGCAGTTATCGACAGGGGCTCGAGAATGAGCAGTTCTTC. Translated: CASSYRQGLENEQFF.

This clonotype turned up a few times. The chain links TRBV29-1 to TRBJ1-6, with 10 bases that match TRBD1. V dropped 6 bases and J dropped 7; count of bases not matched to a gene: 6. This CDR3 has 14 residues. Germline V gives CDR1 SQVTM, CDR2 ANQGSEA. Here the CDR3 DNA reads TGCAGCGTGAGGGACAGGGGCGCAAATTCACCCCTCCACTTT. This encodes CSVRDRGANSPLHF.